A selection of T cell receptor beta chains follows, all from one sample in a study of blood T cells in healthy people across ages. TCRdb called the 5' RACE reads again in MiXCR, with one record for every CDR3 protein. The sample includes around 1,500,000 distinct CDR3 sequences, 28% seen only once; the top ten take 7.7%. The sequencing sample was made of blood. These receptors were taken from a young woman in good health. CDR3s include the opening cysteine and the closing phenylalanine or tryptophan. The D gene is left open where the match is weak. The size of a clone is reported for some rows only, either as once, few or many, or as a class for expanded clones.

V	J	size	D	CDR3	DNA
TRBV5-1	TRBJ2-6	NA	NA	CASSSRAERSSGTNVLTF	TGCGCCAGCAGCTCCAGAGCGGAAAGATCCTCTGGGACCAACGTCCTGACTTTC
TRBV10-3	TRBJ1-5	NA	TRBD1	CAIGDRGVNQPRHF	TGTGCCATCGGGGACAGGGGCGTCAATCAGCCCCGGCATTTT
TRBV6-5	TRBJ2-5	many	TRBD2	CASSRASGGYQETQYF	TGTGCCAGCAGTCGTGCTAGCGGGGGGTATCAAGAGACCCAGTACTTC
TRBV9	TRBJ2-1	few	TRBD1	CASSGTDAYNEQFF	TGTGCCAGTTCCGGGACAGACGCCTACAATGAGCAGTTCTTC
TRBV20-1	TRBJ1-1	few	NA	CSASIQREAFF	TGCAGTGCTAGTATACAACGTGAAGCTTTCTTT
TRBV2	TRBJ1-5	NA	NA	CAGRAGTDQPQHF	TGTGCCGGCAGGGCAGGGACGGATCAGCCCCAGCATTTT
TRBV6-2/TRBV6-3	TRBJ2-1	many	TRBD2	CASSLMLVGLTLYNEQFF	TGTGCCAGCAGTTTAATGCTGGTGGGACTAACCCTCTACAATGAGCAGTTCTTC
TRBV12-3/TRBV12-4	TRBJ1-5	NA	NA	CASSLGAFNQPQHF	TGTGCCAGCAGTCTCGGGGCCTTCAATCAGCCCCAGCATTTT
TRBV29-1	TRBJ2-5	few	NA	CSVHPVGWETQYF	TGCAGCGTTCACCCCGTGGGGTGGGAGACCCAGTACTTC
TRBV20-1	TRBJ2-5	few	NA	CSADRGPASETQYF	TGCAGTGCCGACCGGGGGCCCGCTAGTGAGACCCAGTACTTC
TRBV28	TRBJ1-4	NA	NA	CASSSQTPAREKLFF	TGTGCCAGCAGCTCCCAGACGCCGGCAAGGGAAAAACTGTTTTTT
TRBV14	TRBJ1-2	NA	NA	CASSPQGLSCGYTF	TGTGCCAGCAGCCCTCAAGGACTAAGTTGCGGCTACACCTTC
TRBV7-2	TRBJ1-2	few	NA	CASSITQGAAGYTF	TGTGCCAGCAGCATAACACAGGGTGCGGCTGGCTACACCTTC
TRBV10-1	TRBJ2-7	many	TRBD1	CASSDSGTGQEQYF	TGCGCCAGCAGTGATTCCGGGACAGGGCAAGAGCAGTACTTC
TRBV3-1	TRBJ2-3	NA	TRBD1	CASSQGGQPQYF	TGTGCCAGCAGCCAAGGGGGACAGCCCCAGTATTTT
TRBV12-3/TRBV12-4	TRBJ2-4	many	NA	CASGLEEAAIQYF	TGTGCCAGCGGACTGGAGGAGGCGGCCATTCAGTACTTC
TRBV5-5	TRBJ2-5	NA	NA	CASSKLGQGTQYF	TGTGCCAGCAGCAAACTTGGCCAGGGGACCCAGTACTTC
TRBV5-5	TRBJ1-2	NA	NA	CASSPNFEYGYTF	TGTGCCAGCAGCCCGAATTTCGAGTATGGCTACACCTTC
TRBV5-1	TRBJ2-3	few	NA	CASSLGQAFQDTQYF	TGCGCCAGCAGCTTGGGGCAGGCTTTTCAAGATACGCAGTATTTT
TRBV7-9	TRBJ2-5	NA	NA	CAIRDTGETQYF	TGTGCCATCAGGGACACTGGAGAGACCCAGTACTTC
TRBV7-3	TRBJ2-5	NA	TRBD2	CARSSGLAEDETQYF	TGTGCCAGAAGCTCCGGACTAGCGGAGGATGAGACCCAGTACTTC
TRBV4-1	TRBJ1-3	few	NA	CASSRGTLSGNTIYF	TGCGCCAGCAGCCGCGGGACTCTCTCTGGAAACACCATATATTTT
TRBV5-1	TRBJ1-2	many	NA	CASSATGNYGYTF	TGCGCCAGCAGCGCTACAGGGAACTATGGCTACACCTTC
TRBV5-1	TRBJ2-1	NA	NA	CASNKGTIGPDEQFF	TGCGCCAGCAATAAGGGGACAATCGGGCCTGATGAGCAGTTCTTC
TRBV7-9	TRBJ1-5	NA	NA	CASSLQGNGNQPQHF	TGTGCCAGCAGCCTCCAGGGGAATGGCAATCAGCCCCAGCATTTT
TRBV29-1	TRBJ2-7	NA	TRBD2	CSAVTSGAYEQYF	TGCAGCGCTGTGACTAGCGGAGCCTACGAGCAGTACTTC
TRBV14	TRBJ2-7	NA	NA	CASSQFERTYEQYF	TGTGCCAGCAGCCAATTCGAGAGAACCTACGAGCAGTACTTC
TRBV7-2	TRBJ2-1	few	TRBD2	CASSRWTSGNSQFF	TGTGCCAGCAGCAGATGGACTAGCGGGAATTCGCAGTTCTTC
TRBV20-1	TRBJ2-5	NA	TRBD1	CSASAPNRGSFGAQYF	TGCAGTGCTAGCGCTCCAAACAGGGGAAGCTTCGGAGCCCAGTACTTC
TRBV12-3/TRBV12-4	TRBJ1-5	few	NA	CASSDQGLEQPQHF	TGTGCCAGCAGCGACCAGGGTTTAGAACAGCCCCAGCATTTT
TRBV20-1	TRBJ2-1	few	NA	CSAPSGAYNEQFF	TGCAGTGCTCCGAGCGGAGCCTACAATGAGCAGTTCTTC
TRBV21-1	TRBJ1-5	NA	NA	CASSKWWGRGNQPQHF	NA
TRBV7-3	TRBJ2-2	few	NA	CASSLTGGPGELFF	TGTGCCAGCAGCTTAACGGGGGGGCCCGGGGAGCTGTTTTTT